This is a list of T cell receptor beta chains from one sample in a study of cytomegalovirus exposure and HLA in healthy donors. The table came from immunoSEQ multiplex PCR; TCRdb's copy has only in-frame clones and leaves some out. Here the sample spans roughly 250,000 clones, approximately 83% being singletons. The sequencing input was PBMCs. The receptors were sampled from a woman in her 30s in good health and CMV-seropositive. CDR3s leave out the opening cysteine and the closing phenylalanine or tryptophan. D genes are given only for firm matches. Size values are once, few and many counts, or a class for expanded clones, and some rows have none.

.,.,TRBV20-1,SADDWDEQF
.,TRBD1,TRBV5-1,ASGDSVNYGYT
.,TRBD1,TRBV9,ASSTDRVGWPQH
few,.,TRBV4-2,ASSQAQYDSGNTIY
.,TRBD2,TRBV4-2,ASTGTSGSWDNEQF
.,.,TRBV6-5,ASSTTSGGYT
.,TRBD1,TRBV7-9,ASRPRLDRGNEQF
.,.,TRBV7-2,ASSQLQWGGYGYT
.,.,TRBV5-1,ASSPVWGGETQY
.,TRBD2,TRBV7-2,ASSPTVAASGSTADTQY
.,TRBD1,TRBV5-1,ASSFQDRVGEQY
.,.,TRBV28,ASSIPTQKLF
.,TRBD1,TRBV19,ASSVGQVRSSYNEQF
.,TRBD1,TRBV2,ASSDGGTGEAF
.,.,TRBV27,ASSLQLAYEQY
once,TRBD1,TRBV19,ASSLDRGNEQY
.,TRBD1,TRBV2,ASRVYRGWGYNTEAF
.,TRBD2,TRBV7-2,ASSLELAGPEQY
.,TRBD2,TRBV12-5,ASGSGREINEQF
.,TRBD2,TRBV10-3,AISGGGSYEQY
.,.,TRBV7-7,ASSPASRTSGANVLT
.,TRBD2,TRBV27,ASSLYLAGVADTQY
once,.,TRBV4-1,ASSRQSYQETQY
few,.,TRBV27,ASSYGVGHEQY